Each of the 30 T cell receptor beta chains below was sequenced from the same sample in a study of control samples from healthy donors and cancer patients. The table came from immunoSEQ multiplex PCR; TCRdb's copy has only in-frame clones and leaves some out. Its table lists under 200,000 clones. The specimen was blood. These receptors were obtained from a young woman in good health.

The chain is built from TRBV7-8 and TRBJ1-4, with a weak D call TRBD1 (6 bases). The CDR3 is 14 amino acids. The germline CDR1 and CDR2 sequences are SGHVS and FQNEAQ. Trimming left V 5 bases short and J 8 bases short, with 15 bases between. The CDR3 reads CASSLGAHEEKLFF. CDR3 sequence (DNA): TGTGCCAGCAGCCTGGGGGCGCACGAGGAAAAACTGTTTTTT. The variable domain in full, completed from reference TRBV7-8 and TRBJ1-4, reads GAGVSQSPRYKVAKRGQDVALRCDPISGHVSLFWYQQALGQGPEFLTYFQNEAQLDKSGLPSDRFFAERPEGSVSTLKIQRTQQEDSAVYLCASSLGAHEEKLFFGSGTQLSVL.

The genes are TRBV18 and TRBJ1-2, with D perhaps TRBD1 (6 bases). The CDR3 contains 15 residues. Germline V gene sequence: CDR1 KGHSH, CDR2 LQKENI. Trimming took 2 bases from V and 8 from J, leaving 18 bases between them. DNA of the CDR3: TGTGCCAGCTCACCATCTAAGAATGACAGGTGGGGCTACACCTTC. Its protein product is CASSPSKNDRWGYTF. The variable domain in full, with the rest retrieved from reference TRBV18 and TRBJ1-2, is NAGVMQNPRHLVRRRGQEARLRCSPMKGHSHVYWYRQLPEEGLKFMVYLQKENIIDESGMPKERFSAEFPKEGPSILRIQQVVRGDSAAYFCASSPSKNDRWGYTFGSGTRLTVV.

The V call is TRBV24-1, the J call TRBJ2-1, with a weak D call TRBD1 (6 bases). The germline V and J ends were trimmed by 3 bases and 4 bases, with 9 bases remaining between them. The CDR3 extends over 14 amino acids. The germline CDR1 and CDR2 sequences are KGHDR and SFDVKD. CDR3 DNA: TGTGCCACCAGTGATAACAGGGTTTACAATGAGCAGTTCTTC. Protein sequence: CATSDNRVYNEQFF.

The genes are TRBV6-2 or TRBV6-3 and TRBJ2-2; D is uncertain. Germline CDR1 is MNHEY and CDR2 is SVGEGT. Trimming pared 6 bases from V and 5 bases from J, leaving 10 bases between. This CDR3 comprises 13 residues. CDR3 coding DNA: TGTGCCAGCAGCCCGGCGATAACCGGGGAGCTGTTTTTT. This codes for CASSPAITGELFF.

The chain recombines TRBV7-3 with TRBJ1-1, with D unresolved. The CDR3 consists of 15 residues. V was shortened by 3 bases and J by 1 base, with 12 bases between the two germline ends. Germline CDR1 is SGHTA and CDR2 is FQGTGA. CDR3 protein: CASSFGGRRNTEAFF. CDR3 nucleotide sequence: TGTGCCAGCAGCTTTGGTGGCAGGAGGAACACTGAAGCTTTCTTT.

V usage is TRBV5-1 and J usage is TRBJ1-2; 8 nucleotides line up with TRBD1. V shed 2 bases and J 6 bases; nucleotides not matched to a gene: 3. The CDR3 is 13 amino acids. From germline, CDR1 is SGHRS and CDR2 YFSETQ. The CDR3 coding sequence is TGCGCCAGCAGCTTCGGACAGGGAGATGGCTACACCTTC. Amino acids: CASSFGQGDGYTF.

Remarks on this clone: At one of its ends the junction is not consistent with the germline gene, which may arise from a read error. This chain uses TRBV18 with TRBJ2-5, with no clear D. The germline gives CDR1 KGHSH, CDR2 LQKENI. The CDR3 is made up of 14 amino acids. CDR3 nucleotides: TGTGCCAGCTCACCAGGGATACCAAGAGAGGCCCAGTACTTC. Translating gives CASSPGIPREAQYF.

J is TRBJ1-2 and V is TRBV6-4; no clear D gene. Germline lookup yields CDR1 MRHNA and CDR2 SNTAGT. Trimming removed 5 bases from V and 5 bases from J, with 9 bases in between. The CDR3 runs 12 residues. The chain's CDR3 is CASSTGGYGYTF. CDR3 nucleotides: TGTGCCAGCAGTACGGGTGGATATGGCTACACCTTC.

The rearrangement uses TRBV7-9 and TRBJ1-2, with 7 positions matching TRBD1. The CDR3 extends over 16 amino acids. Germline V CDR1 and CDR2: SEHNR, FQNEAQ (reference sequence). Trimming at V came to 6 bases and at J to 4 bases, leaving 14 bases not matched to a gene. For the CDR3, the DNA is TGTGCCAGCAGTAGACTATCCAGGGGGGCTTTCTATGGCTACACCTTC. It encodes CASSRLSRGAFYGYTF.

CDR3 region: CASSQIGIRGYTF. DNA for the CDR3: TGCGCCAGCAGCCAAATTGGAATCAGGGGCTACACCTTC. The chain couples TRBV4-1 to TRBJ1-2; no reliable D call. Trimming pared 2 bases from V and 8 bases from J, leaving 12 bases between. The CDR3 loop spans 13 amino acids. The germline V gene encodes CDR1 MGHRA and CDR2 YSYEKL.

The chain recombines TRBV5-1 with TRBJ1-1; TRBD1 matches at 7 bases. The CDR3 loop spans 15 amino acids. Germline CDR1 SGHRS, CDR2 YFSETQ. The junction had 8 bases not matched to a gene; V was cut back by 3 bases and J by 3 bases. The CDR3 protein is CASSSAGGEYTEAFF. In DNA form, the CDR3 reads TGCGCCAGCAGCTCCGCAGGGGGAGAGTACACTGAAGCTTTCTTT. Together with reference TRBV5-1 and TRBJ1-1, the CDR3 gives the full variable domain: KAGVTQTPRYLIKTRGQQVTLSCSPISGHRSVSWYQQTPGQGLQFLFEYFSETQRNKGNFPGRFSGRQFSNSRSEMNVSTLELGDSALYLCASSSAGGEYTEAFFGQGTRLTVV.

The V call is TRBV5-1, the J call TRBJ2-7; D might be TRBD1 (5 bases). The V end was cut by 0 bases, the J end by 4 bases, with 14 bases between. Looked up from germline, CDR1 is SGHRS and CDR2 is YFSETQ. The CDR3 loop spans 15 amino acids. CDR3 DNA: TGCGCCAGCAGCTTGGGGCAGGGAACTGTATACGAGCAGTACTTC. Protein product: CASSLGQGTVYEQYF.

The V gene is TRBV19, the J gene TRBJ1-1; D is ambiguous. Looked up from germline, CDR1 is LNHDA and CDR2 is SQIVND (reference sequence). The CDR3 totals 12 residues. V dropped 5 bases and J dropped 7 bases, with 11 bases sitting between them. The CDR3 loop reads CASSVTDLEAFF. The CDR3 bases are TGTGCCAGTAGTGTGACGGACCTTGAAGCTTTCTTT.

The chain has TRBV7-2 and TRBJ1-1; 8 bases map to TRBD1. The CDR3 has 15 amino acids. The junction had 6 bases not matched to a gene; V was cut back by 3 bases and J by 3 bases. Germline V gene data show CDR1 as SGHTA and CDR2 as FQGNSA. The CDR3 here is CASSFQGAGYTEAFF. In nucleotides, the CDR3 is TGTGCCAGCAGCTTTCAGGGGGCGGGTTACACTGAAGCTTTCTTT.

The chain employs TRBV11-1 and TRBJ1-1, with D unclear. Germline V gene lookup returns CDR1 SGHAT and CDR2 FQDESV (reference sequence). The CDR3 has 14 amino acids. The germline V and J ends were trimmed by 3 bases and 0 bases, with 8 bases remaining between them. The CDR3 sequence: CASSFNNMNTEAFF. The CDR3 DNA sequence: TGTGCCAGCAGCTTTAACAACATGAACACTGAAGCTTTCTTT.

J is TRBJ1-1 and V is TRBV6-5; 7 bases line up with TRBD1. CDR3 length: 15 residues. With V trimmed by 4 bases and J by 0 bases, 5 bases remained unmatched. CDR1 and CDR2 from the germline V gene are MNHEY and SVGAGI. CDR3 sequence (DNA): TGTGCCAGCAGTTTACAGGGGCGGATGAACACTGAAGCTTTCTTT. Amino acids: CASSLQGRMNTEAFF.

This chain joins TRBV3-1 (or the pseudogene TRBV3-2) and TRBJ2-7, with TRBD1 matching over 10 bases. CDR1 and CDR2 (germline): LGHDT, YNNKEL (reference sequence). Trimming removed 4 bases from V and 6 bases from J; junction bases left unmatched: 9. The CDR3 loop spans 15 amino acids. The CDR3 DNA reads TGTGCCAGCAGCCCCGGGACAGGGGAACGGGGCGAGCAGTACTTC. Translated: CASSPGTGERGEQYF.

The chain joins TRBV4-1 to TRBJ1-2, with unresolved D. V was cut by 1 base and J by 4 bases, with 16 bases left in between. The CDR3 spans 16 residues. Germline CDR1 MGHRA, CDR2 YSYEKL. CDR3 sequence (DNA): TGCGCCAGCAGCCAAGCCGCCTTAATAGTTCCCTATGGCTACACCTTC. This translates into CASSQAALIVPYGYTF.

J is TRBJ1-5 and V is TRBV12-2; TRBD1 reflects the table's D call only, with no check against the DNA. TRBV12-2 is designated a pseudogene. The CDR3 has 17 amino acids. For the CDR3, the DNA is TGTGCAAGTCGCTTATTCACGGGACACCTTAGCAATCAGCCCCAGCATTTT. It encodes CASRLFTGHLSNQPQHF.

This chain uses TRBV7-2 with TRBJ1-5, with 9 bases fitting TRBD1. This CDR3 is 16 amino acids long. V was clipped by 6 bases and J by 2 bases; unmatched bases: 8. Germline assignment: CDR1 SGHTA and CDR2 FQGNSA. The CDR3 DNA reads TGTGCCAGCAGGGATACAGGGGGCGCTGGCAATCAGCCCCAGCATTTT. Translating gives CASRDTGGAGNQPQHF.

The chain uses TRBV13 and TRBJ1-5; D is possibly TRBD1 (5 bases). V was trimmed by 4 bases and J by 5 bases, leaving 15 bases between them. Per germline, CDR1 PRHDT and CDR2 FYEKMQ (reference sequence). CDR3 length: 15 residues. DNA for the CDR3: TGTGCCAGCAGCTCAGCCGGGACGGCAGATCAGCCCCAGCATTTT. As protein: CASSSAGTADQPQHF. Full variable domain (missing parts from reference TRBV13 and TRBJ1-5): AAGVIQSPRHLIKEKRETATLKCYPIPRHDTVYWYQQGPGQDPQFLISFYEKMQSDKGSIPDRFSAQQFSDYHSELNMSSLELGDSALYFCASSSAGTADQPQHFGDGTRLSIL.

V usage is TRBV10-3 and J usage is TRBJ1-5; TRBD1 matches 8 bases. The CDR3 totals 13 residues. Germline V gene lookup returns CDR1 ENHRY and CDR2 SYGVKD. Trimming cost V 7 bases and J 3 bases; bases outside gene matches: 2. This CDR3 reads CAIKDRDNQPQHF. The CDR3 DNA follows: TGTGCCATCAAGGACAGGGACAATCAGCCCCAGCATTTT.

CDR3 DNA: TGTGCCAGCAGTGAAATTGACAGGGAACTCTATGGCTACACCTTC. Translated: CASSEIDRELYGYTF. J is TRBJ1-2 and V is TRBV6-1; 7 bases match TRBD1. Germline CDR1 is MNHNS and CDR2 is SASEGT. CDR3 length: 15 residues. V dropped 2 bases and J dropped 4; count of bases not matched to a gene: 7.

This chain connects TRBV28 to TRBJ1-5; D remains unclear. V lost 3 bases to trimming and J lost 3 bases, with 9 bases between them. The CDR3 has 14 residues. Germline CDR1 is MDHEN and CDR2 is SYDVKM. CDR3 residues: CASSLNSANQPQHF. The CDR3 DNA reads TGTGCCAGCAGTTTGAACAGCGCCAATCAGCCCCAGCATTTT.

CDR3: CASSPEGRGTEKLFF. The CDR3 DNA sequence: TGTGCCAGCAGCCCAGAGGGACGGGGAACTGAAAAACTGTTTTTT. The chain has TRBV6-5 and TRBJ1-4, with D perhaps matching TRBD1 (5 bases). With 6 bases removed from V and 7 bases from J, the gap between germline ends came to 18 bases. The CDR3 covers 15 residues. Germline V gene lookup returns CDR1 MNHEY and CDR2 SVGAGI.

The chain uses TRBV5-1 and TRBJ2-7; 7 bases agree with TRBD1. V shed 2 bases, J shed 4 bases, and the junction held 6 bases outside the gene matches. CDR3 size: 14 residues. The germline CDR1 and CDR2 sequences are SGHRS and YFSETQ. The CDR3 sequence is CASSLPGQQYEQYF. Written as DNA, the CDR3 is TGCGCCAGCAGCTTACCGGGACAGCAGTACGAGCAGTACTTC.

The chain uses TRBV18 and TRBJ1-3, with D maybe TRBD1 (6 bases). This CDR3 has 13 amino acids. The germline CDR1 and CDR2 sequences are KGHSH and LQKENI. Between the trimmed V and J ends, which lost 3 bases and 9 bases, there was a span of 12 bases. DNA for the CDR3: TGTGCCAGCTCACCCGGGACATTATTCACCATATATTTT. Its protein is CASSPGTLFTIYF.

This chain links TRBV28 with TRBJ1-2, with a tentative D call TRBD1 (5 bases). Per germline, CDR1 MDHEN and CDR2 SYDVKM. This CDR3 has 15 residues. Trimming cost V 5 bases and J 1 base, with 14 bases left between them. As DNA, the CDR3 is TGTGCCAGCAGTCCACTTTCCAGGGTTAACTATGGCTACACCTTC. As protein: CASSPLSRVNYGYTF.

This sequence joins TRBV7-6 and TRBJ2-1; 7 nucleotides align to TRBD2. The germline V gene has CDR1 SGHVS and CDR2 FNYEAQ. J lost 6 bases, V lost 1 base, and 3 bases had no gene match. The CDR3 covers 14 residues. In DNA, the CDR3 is TGTGCCAGCAGCTTAGATCCGGGGGGCAATGAGCAGTTCTTC. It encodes CASSLDPGGNEQFF.

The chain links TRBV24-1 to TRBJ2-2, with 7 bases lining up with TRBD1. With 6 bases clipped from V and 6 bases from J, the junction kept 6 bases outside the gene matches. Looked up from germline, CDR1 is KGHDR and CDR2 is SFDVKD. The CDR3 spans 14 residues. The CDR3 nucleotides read TGTGCCACCAGTTTGACAGGGCTCTCCGGGGAGCTGTTTTTT. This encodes CATSLTGLSGELFF.